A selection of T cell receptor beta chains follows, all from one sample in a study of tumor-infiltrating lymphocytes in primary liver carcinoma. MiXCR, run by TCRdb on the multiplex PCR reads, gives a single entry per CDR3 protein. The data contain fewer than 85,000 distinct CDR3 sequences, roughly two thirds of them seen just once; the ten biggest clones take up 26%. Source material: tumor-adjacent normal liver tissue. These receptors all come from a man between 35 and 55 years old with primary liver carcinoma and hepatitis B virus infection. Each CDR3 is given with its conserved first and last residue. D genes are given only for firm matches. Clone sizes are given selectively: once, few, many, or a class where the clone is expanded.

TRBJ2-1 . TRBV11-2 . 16 TGTGTCAGCAGTTTAGTTCGCGCGGGAAGGAGGGATGAGCAGTTCTTC CVSSLVRAGRRDEQFF
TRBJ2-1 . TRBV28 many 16 TGTGCCAGCAGTTCCCCTAGGGGCAATACACACAATGAGCAGTTCTTC CASSSPRGNTHNEQFF
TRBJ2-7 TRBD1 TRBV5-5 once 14 TGTGCCAGCTGTTCCGGGACAGCTCTCTCCGAGCAGTACTTC CASCSGTALSEQYF
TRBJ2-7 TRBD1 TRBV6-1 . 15 TGTGCCAGCAGTGTACCCCAGACAGGGAACTACGAGCAGTACTTC CASSVPQTGNYEQYF
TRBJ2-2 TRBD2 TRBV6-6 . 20 TGTGCAAGAAGTTACCTCCCTCGAGGAGCGGGAGTCAAGAACACCGGGGAGCTGTTTTTT CARSYLPRGAGVKNTGELFF
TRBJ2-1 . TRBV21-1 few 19 TGTGCCAGCAGCAAAGGAGGACAGGAAGATCGGCTAGCGAGGAATGAGCAGTTCTTC CASSKGGQEDRLARNEQFF
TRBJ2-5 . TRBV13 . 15 TGTGCCAGCAGCTTAGGCCAAGGGGGGATGGAAACCCAATACTTC CASSLGQGGMETQYF
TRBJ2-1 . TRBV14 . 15 TGTGCCACCAGCCATCGGTACAGGGTCTACAATGAGCAGTTCTTC CATSHRYRVYNEQFF
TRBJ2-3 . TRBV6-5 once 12 TGTGCCAGAAGCCGCGACGGGGCCCCGCAGTATTTT CARSRDGAPQYF
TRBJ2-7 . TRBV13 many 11 TGTGCCAGCAGCTTAGCTCACGAGCAGTACTTC CASSLAHEQYF
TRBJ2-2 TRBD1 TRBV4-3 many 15 TGCGCCAGCAGCCAAACAGGGGGGAGCACCGGGGAGCTGTTTTTT CASSQTGGSTGELFF
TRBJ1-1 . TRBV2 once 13 TGTCTCAGCAGTGGTGGCTTCAACACTGAAGCTATCTTT CLSSGGFNTEAIF
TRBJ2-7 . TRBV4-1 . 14 TGCGCCAGCAGCCAAGGCTTAGGATACCACGAGCATTACTTC CASSQGLGYHEHYF
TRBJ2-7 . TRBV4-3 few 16 TGCGCCAGCAGCCCGGAACTAGAGGTCACATCCTACGAGCAGTACTTC CASSPELEVTSYEQYF
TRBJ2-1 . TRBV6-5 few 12 TGTGCCAGCAGTGGCGGCCTGGAGACCCAGTTCTTC CASSGGLETQFF
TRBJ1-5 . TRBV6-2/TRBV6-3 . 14 TGTGCCAGTAGCTTCAGACCGAGCAATCAGCCCCAGCATTTT CASSFRPSNQPQHF
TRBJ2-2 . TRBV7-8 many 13 TGTGCCAGCAGGGCTACGAACACCGGGGAGCTGTTTTTT CASRATNTGELFF
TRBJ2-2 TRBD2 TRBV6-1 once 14 TGTGCCAGCGGGGGACTAGCGTTGACCGGGGAGCTGTTTTTC CASGGLALTGELFF
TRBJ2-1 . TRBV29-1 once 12 TGCAGCGTCCGAGAGGGAGGCAACGAGCAGCTCTTC CSVREGGNEQLF
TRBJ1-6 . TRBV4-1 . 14 TGTGCCAGCAGCCACCCTTGGACGGATTCACCCTTCCACTTT CASSHPWTDSPFHF
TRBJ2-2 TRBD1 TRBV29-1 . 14 TGCAGCGTTGAGAGACAGGGATGGGGCGGGGAGCTGTTTTTT CSVERQGWGGELFF
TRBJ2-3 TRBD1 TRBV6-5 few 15 TGCGCCAGCAGTCTTACAGGGGACAACCTGGATACGCAGTATTTT CASSLTGDNLDTQYF
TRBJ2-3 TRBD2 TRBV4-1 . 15 TGCCCCAGCAGCCACGGACTAGGGAGGTGGGTTACGCAGTATTTT CPSSHGLGRWVTQYF
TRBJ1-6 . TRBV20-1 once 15 TGCAATGCCCCTGGAAGGGACTCCTATAATTCACCCCTCCACTTT CNAPGRDSYNSPLHF
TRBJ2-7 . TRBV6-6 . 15 TGTGCCAGCAGTCACGACACCCACTGGGACTACGAGCAGTACTTC CASSHDTHWDYEQYF
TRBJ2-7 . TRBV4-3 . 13 TGCGCCAGCGGCCAAATTTATTGCAGGGAGCAATACTTC CASGQIYCREQYF
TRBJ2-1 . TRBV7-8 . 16 TGTGCCAGCAGCTCAGACTTCGGTGTTACCTACAATGAGCAGTTCTTC CASSSDFGVTYNEQFF
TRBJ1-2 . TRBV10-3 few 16 TGTGCCATCAGTGAGTCAACAGGGTTCTCAGCCTATGGCTACACCTTC CAISESTGFSAYGYTF
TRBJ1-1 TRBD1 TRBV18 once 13 TGTGCCAGCTCACCACGGCGACAGGGAATTGCTTTCTTT CASSPRRQGIAFF
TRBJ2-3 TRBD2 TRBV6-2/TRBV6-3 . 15 TGTGTCAACAGTTACGCTAGCGGGAGTACAGATACGCAGTATTTT CVNSYASGSTDTQYF
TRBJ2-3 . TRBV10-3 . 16 TGTGTCATCAGAGGTTGGAGGGACCCTAGCACAGATACGCAGTATTTT CVIRGWRDPSTDTQYF
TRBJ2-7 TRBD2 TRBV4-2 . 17 TGTGCCAGTACTGGACTAGCGGGAGTTTATAAGCCCTACGAGCAGTACTTC CASTGLAGVYKPYEQYF
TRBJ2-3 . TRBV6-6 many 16 TGTGCCAGCAGTCCCATCGCGGGTGGAGTCACAGATACGCAGTATTTT CASSPIAGGVTDTQYF
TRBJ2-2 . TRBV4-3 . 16 TGCGCTAGCAGCCAATATCGGGGACATTCAAACGGGAAGCTGTTTTTT CASSQYRGHSNGKLFF
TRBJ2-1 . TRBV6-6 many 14 TGTGCCACCCTGCCCGGAGTTAGCTACAATGAGCAGTTCTTC CATLPGVSYNEQFF
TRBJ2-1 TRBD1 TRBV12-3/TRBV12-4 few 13 TGTGCCAGCAGTTTATCCGACAGGGGAGAGCAGTTCTTC CASSLSDRGEQFF
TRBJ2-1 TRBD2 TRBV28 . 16 TGTGCCAGCAGTGCACGGACTAGCGGGCTGTACAAAGAGCAGTTCTTC CASSARTSGLYKEQFF
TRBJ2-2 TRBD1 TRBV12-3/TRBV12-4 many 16 TGTGCCAGCAGAACGCACAGGGGGCAGGACACCGGGGAGCTGTTTTTT CASRTHRGQDTGELFF
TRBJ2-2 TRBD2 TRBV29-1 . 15 TGCAGCGTTGAATTGGTAGCGGGAGTGACCAGGGAGCTGTTTTTT CSVELVAGVTRELFF
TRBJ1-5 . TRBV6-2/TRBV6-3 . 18 TGTGCCAGCAGTTACTCCCGGGACGGTGATATAAGGAATCAGCCCCAGCATTTT CASSYSRDGDIRNQPQHF
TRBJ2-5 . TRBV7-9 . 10 TGTGCCGCCTCACGAAAGACCCAGTACTTC CAASRKTQYF
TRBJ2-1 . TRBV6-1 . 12 TGTGCCAGCAGTGATGACCCTATGAAGCAGTTCTTC CASSDDPMKQFF
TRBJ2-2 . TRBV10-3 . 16 TGTGCCATCATGGGGATAGAAGATGGGAACACCGAGGAGCTGTTTTTT CAIMGIEDGNTEELFF
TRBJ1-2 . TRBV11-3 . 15 TGTGTCAGCAGCCCTTTGATAAAAATAAACTATGACTACACCTTT CVSSPLIKINYDYTF
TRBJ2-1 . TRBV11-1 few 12 TGTGCCAGCGCAGGGGCCTACATTGGGCAATTCTTC CASAGAYIGQFF
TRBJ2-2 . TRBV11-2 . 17 TGTGCCAGTAGCTTAGATAACGGGATGACGTACACCGGGGTGCTGTTTTTT CASSLDNGMTYTGVLFF
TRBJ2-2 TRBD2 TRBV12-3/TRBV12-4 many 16 TGTGCCAGCAGTTTATTCCTAGCGGGAGCCACCGGGGGGCTGTTTTTT CASSLFLAGATGGLFF
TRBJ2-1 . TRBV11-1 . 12 TGTACCAGCGCAGGGGCGTACGATGAGCAGTTCTTC CTSAGAYDEQFF
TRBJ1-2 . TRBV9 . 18 TGTGCCAGCAGCGTAGACCCGTTGGGACGGAACTTGGACTATGGCTACACCTTC CASSVDPLGRNLDYGYTF
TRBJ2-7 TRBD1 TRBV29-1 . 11 TGCAGCGTCGGGACAGACTACGAGAAGTATTTC CSVGTDYEKYF
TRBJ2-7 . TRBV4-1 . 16 TGTGCCAACAGCCAAGTGTCAGAGAGCAATGCCTACGAGCAGTACTTC CANSQVSESNAYEQYF
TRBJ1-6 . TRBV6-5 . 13 TGTTCCAGCAGTTGGGGAACATGGGGAGCCCTCCATTTT CSSSWGTWGALHF
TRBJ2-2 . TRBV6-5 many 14 TGTGCCAGCAGAACGGGACTCGGGCCCGGGGAGCTGTTTTTT CASRTGLGPGELFF
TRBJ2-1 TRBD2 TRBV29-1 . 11 TGCAGCGGGACTAGCGGGAATAAGCAGTTGTTC CSGTSGNKQLF
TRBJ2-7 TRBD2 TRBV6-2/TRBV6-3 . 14 TGTGCCAGCAGTAGACTAGCGGGAGTGCACGAGCAGTACTTC CASSRLAGVHEQYF
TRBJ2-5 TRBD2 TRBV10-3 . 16 TGTGCCATCAGTGGGGGACTAGCTGTAGTACGGGAGACCCAGTACTTC CAISGGLAVVRETQYF
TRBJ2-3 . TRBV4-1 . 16 TGCGCCAGCTGCCCCCTCAGGTTAGCCAATGGGGATACGCAGTATTTT CASCPLRLANGDTQYF
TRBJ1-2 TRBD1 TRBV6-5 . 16 TGTGCCAGCGGTAAACTCGGGGGGACAGGCATCTATGGCTACACCTTC CASGKLGGTGIYGYTF